This T cell receptor (beta chain) was identified in a study of blood T cell repertoires in COVID-19. The CDR3 contains 15 residues. V gave up 4 bases and J gave up 4 bases, with 12 bases separating them. The germline CDR1 and CDR2 sequences are SGHNT and YYREEE (reference sequence). Under the authors' procedure: Amplification from reference gene primers served as the basis for estimated nucleated cell counts. Method: immunoSEQ multiplex PCR; TCRdb's copy keeps in-frame clones and lacks some. That table supplies the V and J calls and clone size; D and trimming were determined from the DNA. The table shows under 300,000 clones, with around 86% occurring only once.

Sample: peripheral blood. The sequence derives from a man aged 25 to 45 who had recovered from COVID-19. This chain joins TRBV5-4 and TRBJ2-6; perhaps TRBD1 as D (7 bases). The CDR3 here is CASSPTGRGANVLTF. The CDR3 DNA follows: TGTGCCAGCAGCCCGACAGGGAGGGGGGCCAACGTCCTGACTTTC.